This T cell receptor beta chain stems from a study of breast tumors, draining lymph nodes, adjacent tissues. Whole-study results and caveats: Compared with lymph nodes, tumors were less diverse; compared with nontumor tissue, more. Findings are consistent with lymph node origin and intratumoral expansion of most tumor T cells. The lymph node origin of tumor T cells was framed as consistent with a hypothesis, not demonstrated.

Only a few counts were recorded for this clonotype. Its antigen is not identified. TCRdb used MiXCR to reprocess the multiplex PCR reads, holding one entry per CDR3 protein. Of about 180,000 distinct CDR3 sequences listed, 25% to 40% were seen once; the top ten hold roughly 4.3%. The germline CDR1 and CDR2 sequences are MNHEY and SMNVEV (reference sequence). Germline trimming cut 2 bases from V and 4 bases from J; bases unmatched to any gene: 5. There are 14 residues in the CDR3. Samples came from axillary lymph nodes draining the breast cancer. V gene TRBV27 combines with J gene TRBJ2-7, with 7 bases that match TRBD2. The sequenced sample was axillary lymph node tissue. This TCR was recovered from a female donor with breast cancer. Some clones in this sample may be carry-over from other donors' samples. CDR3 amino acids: CASSLAGEAYEQYF. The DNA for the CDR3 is TGTGCCAGCAGTTTAGCGGGGGAGGCGTACGAGCAGTACTTC.